The 3 T cell receptor beta chains reported below all come from one sample, sequenced in a study of cytomegalovirus exposure and HLA in healthy donors. PCR primers comprised 60 Vbeta and 13 Jbeta primers. Only in-frame clones appear in the TCRdb table, and some are missing; sequencing was by immunoSEQ multiplex PCR. The profile covers about 160,000 clones, with 70% to 90% appearing a single time and approximately 2% taken by the ten largest. Sequenced: PBMCs. The receptors derive from a woman aged 18-29 years in good health and CMV-seronegative.

The chain links TRBV11-1 to TRBJ1-1, with unresolved D. Germline assignment: CDR1 SGHAT and CDR2 FQDESV (reference sequence). CDR3 length equals 13 residues. V lost 5 bases to trimming and J lost 0 bases, with 7 bases between them. As DNA, the CDR3 is TGTGCCAGCAGCGCGGGGTTGAACACTGAAGCTTTCTTT. Translation: CASSAGLNTEAFF.

J is TRBJ2-5 and V is TRBV5-5, with D possibly being TRBD1 (5 bases). The germline V gene has CDR1 SGHKS and CDR2 YYEKEE (reference sequence). Trimming took 4 bases from V and 4 from J, leaving 11 bases between them. The CDR3 has 13 amino acids. CDR3 bases: TGTGCCAGCAGCCAGGGAAGTTTAGAGACCCAGTACTTC. It codes for CASSQGSLETQYF.

This rearrangement joins TRBV29-1 to TRBJ1-2, with D possibly matching TRBD1 (6 bases). The CDR3 runs 11 residues. V was trimmed by 8 bases and J by 6 bases, leaving 13 bases between them. Germline V lookup: CDR1 SQVTM, CDR2 ANQGSEA. The CDR3 DNA follows: TGCAGCTCCCAGGGGTGGGATGGCTACACCTTC. This sequence encodes CSSQGWDGYTF.